Listed below are T cell receptor beta chains from one sample, sequenced in a study of blood T cell repertoires in COVID-19. Only in-frame clones appear in the TCRdb table, and some are missing; sequencing was by immunoSEQ multiplex PCR. Of 150,000 to 200,000 clones in the sample, roughly 75% were seen once. Sequenced input: peripheral blood. All receptors derive from an older man with active or convalescent COVID-19. Each CDR3 is given with its conserved first and last residue. A D gene is named only where the DNA matches it firmly. Some rows have no size entry. The others give once, few or many, or a class for an expanded clone.

v_call: TRBV27; clone_size: NA; d_call: NA; j_call: TRBJ2-5; cdr3_nt: TGTGCCAGCAGTACCACCCTCGGGGAGACCCAGTACTTC; cdr3_aa: CASSTTLGETQYF
v_call: TRBV10-3; clone_size: NA; d_call: NA; j_call: TRBJ1-1; cdr3_nt: TGTGCCATTCGAGGGCCATCCGAGGCGAGTGAAGCTTTCTTT; cdr3_aa: CAIRGPSEASEAFF
v_call: TRBV7-8; clone_size: NA; d_call: TRBD2; j_call: TRBJ2-3; cdr3_nt: TGTGCCAGCAGCGCCCAGACTAGCGGGGGCACAGATACGCAGTATTTT; cdr3_aa: CASSAQTSGGTDTQYF
v_call: TRBV4-1; clone_size: NA; d_call: TRBD1; j_call: TRBJ2-1; cdr3_nt: TGCGCCAGCAGCCATTCTCCGCCGGGACAGGGCTACAATGAGCAGTTCTTC; cdr3_aa: CASSHSPPGQGYNEQFF
v_call: TRBV12-3/TRBV12-4; clone_size: NA; d_call: NA; j_call: TRBJ2-1; cdr3_nt: TGTGCCAGCAGTCAGGGGAATGAGCAGTTCTTC; cdr3_aa: CASSQGNEQFF
v_call: TRBV27; clone_size: NA; d_call: NA; j_call: TRBJ2-3; cdr3_nt: TGTGCCAGCAGTTTAAGAGGAACAGATACGCAGTATTTT; cdr3_aa: CASSLRGTDTQYF
v_call: TRBV7-9; clone_size: NA; d_call: NA; j_call: TRBJ1-1; cdr3_nt: TGTGCCAGCAGCCCCGAGGTGAACACTGAAGCTTTCTTT; cdr3_aa: CASSPEVNTEAFF
v_call: TRBV9; clone_size: NA; d_call: NA; j_call: TRBJ1-1; cdr3_nt: TGTGCCAGCAGCGTCGGGGAGGCCACTGAAGCTTTCTTT; cdr3_aa: CASSVGEATEAFF
v_call: TRBV19; clone_size: NA; d_call: NA; j_call: TRBJ1-5; cdr3_nt: TGTGCCAGTAGTGTTGGGGGCTTACAGCCCCAGCATTTT; cdr3_aa: CASSVGGLQPQHF
v_call: TRBV18; clone_size: once; d_call: TRBD1; j_call: TRBJ2-2; cdr3_nt: TGTGCCAGCAAGCGAACCGGGACAGGGGACACCGGGGAGCTGTTTTTT; cdr3_aa: CASKRTGTGDTGELFF
v_call: TRBV6-5; clone_size: medium-sized; d_call: NA; j_call: TRBJ1-2; cdr3_nt: TGTGCCAGCAGGACCGGGTCCCCCGGCGGCTACACCTTC; cdr3_aa: CASRTGSPGGYTF
v_call: TRBV30; clone_size: few; d_call: NA; j_call: TRBJ1-4; cdr3_nt: TGTGCCTGGAGTCCTGCACCCGGAGGAGAAAAACTGTTTTTT; cdr3_aa: CAWSPAPGGEKLFF
v_call: TRBV6-5; clone_size: once; d_call: TRBD1; j_call: TRBJ1-4; cdr3_nt: TGTGCCAGCAGCCAGACAGGGGGTAATGAAAAACTGTTTTTT; cdr3_aa: CASSQTGGNEKLFF
v_call: TRBV4-1; clone_size: few; d_call: NA; j_call: TRBJ2-2; cdr3_nt: TGCGCCAGCAGCCTCCAACCGGTAGAGGCGGTCACCGGGGAGCTGTTTTTT; cdr3_aa: CASSLQPVEAVTGELFF
v_call: TRBV5-1; clone_size: NA; d_call: TRBD1; j_call: TRBJ2-2; cdr3_nt: TGCGCCAGCAGCATCGAGGACAGGGGGGGAAACACCGGGGAGCTGTTTTTT; cdr3_aa: CASSIEDRGGNTGELFF
v_call: TRBV3-1/TRBV3-2; clone_size: NA; d_call: TRBD2; j_call: TRBJ2-7; cdr3_nt: TGTGCCAGCAGCCAAGATATGATGGGCGGGAGTATCCGCGAGCAGTACTTC; cdr3_aa: CASSQDMMGGSIREQYF
v_call: TRBV30; clone_size: NA; d_call: NA; j_call: TRBJ1-6; cdr3_nt: TGTGCCTGGAGTAAAAAAACAAGCTCCTATAATTCACCCCTCCACTTT; cdr3_aa: CAWSKKTSSYNSPLHF
v_call: TRBV7-8; clone_size: NA; d_call: TRBD2; j_call: TRBJ2-3; cdr3_nt: TGTGCCAGCAGCCAAAATAGCGGGAACCTAGGTACGCAGTATTTT; cdr3_aa: CASSQNSGNLGTQYF
v_call: TRBV4-1; clone_size: few; d_call: NA; j_call: TRBJ2-7; cdr3_nt: TGCGCCAGCAGCCAAGATAATCTGGGCAGGGGTTCCTACGAGCAGTACTTC; cdr3_aa: CASSQDNLGRGSYEQYF
v_call: TRBV5-1; clone_size: few; d_call: NA; j_call: TRBJ1-2; cdr3_nt: TGCGCCAGCAGCTTGGACACTTCGTCCGTTGACACATCTGGCTACACCTTC; cdr3_aa: CASSLDTSSVDTSGYTF
v_call: TRBV12-3/TRBV12-4; clone_size: NA; d_call: NA; j_call: TRBJ1-6; cdr3_nt: TGTGCCAGCAAATCAGATTCTGTTCTCCACTTT; cdr3_aa: CASKSDSVLHF
v_call: TRBV5-6; clone_size: NA; d_call: TRBD2; j_call: TRBJ2-3; cdr3_nt: TGTGCCAGCAGCTGGGGGGGCGTAGCGGGAATCACAGATACGCAGTATTTT; cdr3_aa: CASSWGGVAGITDTQYF
v_call: TRBV10-2; clone_size: NA; d_call: TRBD1; j_call: TRBJ1-5; cdr3_nt: TGCGCCAGCAGTGACACCCGAGGGGGCGGCAATCAGCCCCAGCATTTT; cdr3_aa: CASSDTRGGGNQPQHF
v_call: TRBV5-4; clone_size: NA; d_call: TRBD1; j_call: TRBJ1-5; cdr3_nt: TGTGCCAGCAGCTTGGACCTACAGGGGGCTCAGCCCCAGCATTTT; cdr3_aa: CASSLDLQGAQPQHF
v_call: TRBV5-4; clone_size: NA; d_call: TRBD1; j_call: TRBJ1-6; cdr3_nt: TGTGCCAGCAGCTTGATGCAGGGGGCGTCACCCCTCCACTTT; cdr3_aa: CASSLMQGASPLHF
v_call: TRBV18; clone_size: few; d_call: NA; j_call: TRBJ1-1; cdr3_nt: TGTGCCAGCTCACCATCGCGGGGACGAGAGAACACTGAAGCTTTCTTT; cdr3_aa: CASSPSRGRENTEAFF
v_call: TRBV18; clone_size: once; d_call: TRBD1; j_call: TRBJ1-5; cdr3_nt: TGTGCCAGCTCAATGGGCCAGGGGGTCAATCAGCCCCAGCATTTT; cdr3_aa: CASSMGQGVNQPQHF
v_call: TRBV29-1; clone_size: NA; d_call: NA; j_call: TRBJ1-2; cdr3_nt: TGCAGCACTGGGGGAGGGAATGGCTACACCTTC; cdr3_aa: CSTGGGNGYTF
v_call: TRBV4-1; clone_size: NA; d_call: NA; j_call: TRBJ2-7; cdr3_nt: TGCGCCAGCAGCCCCGCCGGGTTAGGCTACGAGCAGTACTTC; cdr3_aa: CASSPAGLGYEQYF
v_call: TRBV6-5; clone_size: NA; d_call: NA; j_call: TRBJ2-2; cdr3_nt: TGTGCCAGCAGTTACACGGCACCAAGAGGTCCCGGGGAGCTGTTTTTT; cdr3_aa: CASSYTAPRGPGELFF
v_call: TRBV5-1; clone_size: NA; d_call: TRBD1; j_call: TRBJ1-5; cdr3_nt: TGCGCCAGCAGCCCCTTCGGACGGGACAGTAATCAGCCCCAGCATTTT; cdr3_aa: CASSPFGRDSNQPQHF
v_call: TRBV4-3; clone_size: NA; d_call: NA; j_call: TRBJ2-7; cdr3_nt: TGCGCCAGCAGCCAAGATCGAGGAGGGGGGGGATACGAGCAGTACTTC; cdr3_aa: CASSQDRGGGGYEQYF
v_call: TRBV15; clone_size: few; d_call: NA; j_call: TRBJ2-7; cdr3_nt: TGTGCCACCAGCAGAGATAGCAATACCTACGAGCAGTACTTC; cdr3_aa: CATSRDSNTYEQYF
v_call: TRBV7-2; clone_size: NA; d_call: NA; j_call: TRBJ1-1; cdr3_nt: TGTGCCAGCAGCTTAAACAGGGTCTCCACTGAAGCTTTCTTT; cdr3_aa: CASSLNRVSTEAFF
v_call: TRBV7-9; clone_size: NA; d_call: TRBD1; j_call: TRBJ1-1; cdr3_nt: TGTGCCAGCAGCACGCACCACAGGGGACCTGAAGCTTTCTTT; cdr3_aa: CASSTHHRGPEAFF
v_call: TRBV5-4; clone_size: NA; d_call: NA; j_call: TRBJ1-6; cdr3_nt: TGTGCCAGCGCGACCCACCGAGGGGGTAATAATTCACCCCTCCACTTT; cdr3_aa: CASATHRGGNNSPLHF
v_call: TRBV19; clone_size: NA; d_call: NA; j_call: TRBJ2-1; cdr3_nt: TGTGCCAGTAGTATAGACCCTCAGGGGATTAGCTCCTACAATGAGCAGTTCTTC; cdr3_aa: CASSIDPQGISSYNEQFF
v_call: TRBV6-5; clone_size: NA; d_call: NA; j_call: TRBJ1-1; cdr3_nt: TGTGCCAGCAGCACTCAGGGGTTGTCTGAAGCTTTCTTT; cdr3_aa: CASSTQGLSEAFF
v_call: TRBV11-1; clone_size: NA; d_call: TRBD2; j_call: TRBJ2-1; cdr3_nt: TGTGCCAGCAGTCCCTACCGGGACTACTCCTACAATGAGCAGTTCTTC; cdr3_aa: CASSPYRDYSYNEQFF
v_call: TRBV29-1; clone_size: once; d_call: NA; j_call: TRBJ2-7; cdr3_nt: TGCAGCGTTCTTACAAGTACCTACGAGCAGTACTTC; cdr3_aa: CSVLTSTYEQYF
v_call: TRBV6-5; clone_size: NA; d_call: TRBD2; j_call: TRBJ2-5; cdr3_nt: TGTGCCAGCAGCCCCGCCGGGAGGGCTATACAGACCCAGTACTTC; cdr3_aa: CASSPAGRAIQTQYF
v_call: TRBV19; clone_size: NA; d_call: NA; j_call: TRBJ2-5; cdr3_nt: TGTGCCAGTAGTATACCCCTTGATGTTCCCCCGGGGGAAGAGACCCAGTACTTC; cdr3_aa: CASSIPLDVPPGEETQYF
v_call: TRBV19; clone_size: few; d_call: TRBD1; j_call: TRBJ2-6; cdr3_nt: TGTGCCAGTAGTATAAGTACGGGACAGCCCTCTGGGGCCAACGTCCTGACTTTC; cdr3_aa: CASSISTGQPSGANVLTF
v_call: TRBV19; clone_size: NA; d_call: TRBD2; j_call: TRBJ2-3; cdr3_nt: TGTGCCAGTAGTCCGTCTAGCGGGAACTATACGCAGTATTTT; cdr3_aa: CASSPSSGNYTQYF
v_call: TRBV5-4; clone_size: NA; d_call: NA; j_call: TRBJ2-3; cdr3_nt: TGTGCCAGCAGCACCAGGGAAGATACGCAGTATTTT; cdr3_aa: CASSTREDTQYF
v_call: TRBV14; clone_size: NA; d_call: TRBD1; j_call: TRBJ1-1; cdr3_nt: TGTGCCAGCAGCCAAGATCGACAGGGAAGGGCTTTCTTT; cdr3_aa: CASSQDRQGRAFF
v_call: TRBV5-6; clone_size: NA; d_call: NA; j_call: TRBJ1-1; cdr3_nt: TGTGCCAGCAGCTCTGGGACTTATGCTGAAGCTTTCTTT; cdr3_aa: CASSSGTYAEAFF
v_call: TRBV7-8; clone_size: NA; d_call: NA; j_call: TRBJ2-2; cdr3_nt: TGTGCCAGCAGCTTTCAGTACACCGGGGAGCTGTTTTTT; cdr3_aa: CASSFQYTGELFF
v_call: TRBV6-6; clone_size: NA; d_call: NA; j_call: TRBJ1-1; cdr3_nt: TGTGCCAGCACCGACTCAGGGCGTGGGAACACTGAAGCTTTCTTT; cdr3_aa: CASTDSGRGNTEAFF
v_call: TRBV21-1; clone_size: NA; d_call: NA; j_call: TRBJ2-7; cdr3_nt: TGTGCCAGCGGGTCAGACTGGGCCTACGAGCAGTACTTC; cdr3_aa: CASGSDWAYEQYF
v_call: TRBV5-1; clone_size: NA; d_call: NA; j_call: TRBJ2-3; cdr3_nt: TGCGCCAGCAGCTCTAACGGTGGCACAGATACGCAGTATTTT; cdr3_aa: CASSSNGGTDTQYF
v_call: TRBV6-5; clone_size: NA; d_call: NA; j_call: TRBJ1-2; cdr3_nt: TGTGCCAGCAGCAGTTCCCGGGACCGCGGGGGGTTCTTC; cdr3_aa: CASSSSRDRGGFF
v_call: TRBV7-6; clone_size: once; d_call: NA; j_call: TRBJ2-5; cdr3_nt: TGTGCCAGCAGCTCCCCTAGGGAGACCCAGTACTTC; cdr3_aa: CASSSPRETQYF
v_call: TRBV20-1; clone_size: NA; d_call: NA; j_call: TRBJ2-5; cdr3_nt: TGCGGAGGACTGCGGCAAGAGACCCAGTACTTC; cdr3_aa: CGGLRQETQYF
v_call: TRBV7-2; clone_size: NA; d_call: NA; j_call: TRBJ1-6; cdr3_nt: TGTGCCAGCAGCTTAGGAGCGTCGGAACTGAATTCACCCCTCCACTTT; cdr3_aa: CASSLGASELNSPLHF